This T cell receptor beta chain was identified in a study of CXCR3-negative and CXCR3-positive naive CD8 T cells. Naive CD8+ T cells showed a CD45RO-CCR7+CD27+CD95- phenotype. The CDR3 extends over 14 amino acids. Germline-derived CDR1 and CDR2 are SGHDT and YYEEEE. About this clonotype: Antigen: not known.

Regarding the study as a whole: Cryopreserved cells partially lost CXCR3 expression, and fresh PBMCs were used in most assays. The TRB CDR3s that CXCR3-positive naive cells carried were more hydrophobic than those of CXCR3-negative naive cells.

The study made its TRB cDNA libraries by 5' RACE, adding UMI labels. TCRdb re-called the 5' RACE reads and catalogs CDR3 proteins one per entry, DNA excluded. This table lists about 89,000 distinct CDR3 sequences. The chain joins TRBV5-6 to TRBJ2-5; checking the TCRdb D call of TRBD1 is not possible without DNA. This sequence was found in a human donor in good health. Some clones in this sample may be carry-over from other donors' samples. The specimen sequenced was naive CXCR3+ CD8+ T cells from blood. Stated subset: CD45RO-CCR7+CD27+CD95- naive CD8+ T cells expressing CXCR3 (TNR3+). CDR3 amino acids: CASSFSRPRRAQYF.